Given below is one T cell receptor (beta chain) in context. Its antigen remains unidentified. Every bit of the isolated RNA underwent reverse transcription, so sequencing read expressed TCRB transcripts. Profiling relied on immunoSEQ multiplex PCR, and the TCRdb table lists in-frame clones only, not all of them. The profile shows about 370,000 clones, around 9.6% of them singletons. These data are taken from a study of beta chain features in type 1 diabetes. General study findings and limits: For cells with high TCR expression, cDNA sequencing could yield over-representation. People with Type 1 diabetes carried modestly yet significantly shorter TCRB CDR3s in all four CD4+ subsets.

Donors underwent one heparinised blood draw, around 100 mL on average. Using CD45RO/CCR7/CD25/CD127/CD95/CD27, CD4+ naive, central memory, regulatory and stem cell-like memory cells were sorted. The CDR3 runs to 14 residues. CDR1 MNHNS and CDR2 SASEGT come from the germline V gene. V gave up 4 bases and J gave up 3 bases, with 9 bases separating them. The material sequenced was central memory CD4+ T cells from blood. The origin of this receptor is a man aged 25 to 40 with type 1 diabetes. The rearrangement joins TRBV6-1 to TRBJ1-4; D remains ambiguous. CDR3 loop: CASSVARANEKLFF. The CDR3 DNA sequence: TGTGCCAGCAGTGTGGCGAGGGCTAATGAAAAACTGTTTTTT.